A single sample gave rise to the 32 T cell receptor beta chains below, sequenced in a study of T-cell memory formation after mild COVID-19. TCRdb reprocessed the 5' RACE reads with MiXCR, giving one entry per CDR3 protein. The data contain roughly 350,000 distinct CDR3 sequences, 12% to 15% of them singletons. Material: PBMCs or a T cell subset sorted from them (not recorded which). The origin of the receptors is a man aged 18 to 30 who had mild COVID-19 (a few samples of this study predate the infection). Cell type and time point are not known.

The chain combines TRBV5-6 with TRBJ2-1; possible D gene TRBD2, 7 bases. The CDR3 covers 17 residues. The V and J ends lost 4 bases and 1 base respectively, with 18 bases between them. Germline V gives CDR1 SGHDT, CDR2 YYEEEE. CDR3: CASSPLTGGASYNEQFF. The CDR3 DNA reads as TGTGCCAGCAGCCCTCTGACTGGGGGGGCTTCCTACAATGAGCAGTTCTTC.

This clonotype turned up a few times. The rearrangement joins TRBV5-6 to TRBJ1-1, with 7 nucleotides matching TRBD1. Germline V CDR1 and CDR2: SGHDT, YYEEEE. The CDR3 runs 15 residues. V trimming: 4 bases; J trimming: 0 bases; junction bases outside the gene matches: 6. The CDR3 region has the DNA TGTGCCAGCAGCCGTTTGGACAGGTTGAACACTGAAGCTTTCTTT. Amino acids: CASSRLDRLNTEAFF.

This clonotype has more than one count but fewer than ten. The rearrangement joins TRBV4-2 to TRBJ1-2; a possible D gene is TRBD1 (5 bases). V was clipped by 0 bases and J by 1 base, with 12 bases between them. The length of the CDR3 is 16 residues. The germline V gene has CDR1 LGHNA and CDR2 YNFKEQ. The CDR3 reads CASSQDSLQVNYGYTF. DNA of the CDR3: TGTGCCAGCAGCCAAGATTCCCTACAGGTTAACTATGGCTACACCTTC.

This clonotype was seen only a few times. One end of the junction does not line up with germline, which may come from a read error. The chain has TRBV7-2 and TRBJ2-4, with a possible D match to TRBD1 (6 bases). The CDR3 extends over 15 amino acids. Germline CDR1 and CDR2: SGHTA and FQGNSA. Here the CDR3 reads CASSYSTIKQGVHFF. Written as DNA, the CDR3 is TGTGCCAGCAGCTACAGTACCATTAAACAGGGAGTCCACTTCTTC.

As to this clonotype: The germline gene is not matched at one end of the junction; a read error may be the cause. The chain combines TRBV7-7 with TRBJ1-4, with D possibly being TRBD1 (6 bases). Per the germline V gene, CDR1 is SSHAT and CDR2 is FNYEAQ (reference sequence). This CDR3 spans 13 amino acids. Here the CDR3 DNA reads TGTGCTAGCAGCAGGGACATTCGCGAAAAACTGTTTTTT. Protein sequence: CASSRDIREKLFF.

This clonotype was seen only a few times. V usage is TRBV9 and J usage is TRBJ2-3; TRBD2 agrees at 8 bases. Per germline, CDR1 SGDLS and CDR2 YYNGEE. V trimming: 3 bases; J trimming: 4 bases; junction bases outside the gene matches: 10. This CDR3 is 16 amino acids long. The CDR3 DNA reads as TGTGCCAGCAGCGCGACCGCGGGGGGCCCGGCAGATACGCAGTATTTT. Protein: CASSATAGGPADTQYF.

This clonotype showed up many times. At one of its ends the junction is not consistent with the germline gene, which may arise from a read error. The chain recombines TRBV12-3 or TRBV12-4 with TRBJ2-7; 8 bases line up with TRBD1. The CDR3 extends over 15 amino acids. The CDR3: CASRLGQGYMDEQYF. CDR3 DNA: TGTGCCAGCAGATTAGGACAGGGATATATGGACGAGCAGTACTTC.

This clonotype was detected a few times. The CDR3 loop is CSASGPPSGANVLTF. In nucleotides, the CDR3 is TGCAGTGCTAGCGGGCCCCCCTCTGGGGCCAACGTCCTGACTTTC. This chain connects TRBV20-1 to TRBJ2-6; D is unclear. The CDR3 has 15 residues. V shed 3 bases and J shed 0 bases, with 9 bases lying between them. CDR1 is DFQATT and CDR2 is SNEGSKA in the germline V gene (reference sequence).

To note about this clonotype: One end of the junction is discordant with germline, which a read error may explain. The rearrangement uses TRBV29-1 and TRBJ1-4, with 9 nucleotides matching TRBD1. The CDR3 contains 14 residues. CDR1 is SQVTM, CDR2 ANQGSEA, per germline. The CDR3: CSVEGTGTNEKLFF. The CDR3 DNA follows: TGCAGCGTCGAAGGGACAGGGACTAATGAAAAACTGTTTTTT.

The rearrangement uses TRBV20-1 and TRBJ2-3; either TRBD1 or TRBD2 may supply D (5 bases each). The CDR3 is made up of 18 amino acids. Germline CDR1 is DFQATT and CDR2 is SNEGSKA (reference sequence). V lost 2 bases, J lost 0 bases, and 21 bases lay in between. Here the CDR3 DNA reads TGCAGTGCTAGATCCTTCCGGGACGAGACCTCTAGCACAGATACGCAGTATTTT. Protein product: CSARSFRDETSSTDTQYF.

In this sample, this clonotype turned up a few times. The V call is TRBV11-2, the J call TRBJ1-1, with D perhaps matching TRBD1 (5 bases). CDR1 is SGHAT, CDR2 FQNNGV, per germline. The ends were cut back, 3 bases at V and 7 bases at J, with 12 bases in the middle. CDR3 length: 13 amino acids. This CDR3 is CASSFRQFGEAFF. CDR3 in DNA: TGTGCCAGCAGCTTTAGACAGTTCGGTGAAGCTTTCTTT. Filled out from reference TRBV11-2 and TRBJ1-1, the complete variable domain reads EAGVAQSPRYKIIEKRQSVAFWCNPISGHATLYWYQQILGQGPKLLIQFQNNGVVDDSQLPKDRFSAERLKGVDSTLKIQPAKLEDSAVYLCASSFRQFGEAFFGQGTRLTVV.

This clonotype is a singleton in its sample. The chain has TRBV6-5 and TRBJ1-1; TRBD1 aligns across 7 bases. The CDR3 contains 16 residues. Germline V gene sequence: CDR1 MNHEY, CDR2 SVGAGI. V shed 2 bases and J 3 bases; nucleotides not matched to a gene: 9. DNA of the CDR3: TGTGCCAGCAGTTACAACCGGGAACAGGGGTACACTGAAGCTTTCTTT. Amino acid sequence: CASSYNREQGYTEAFF.

In this sample, this clonotype turned up a few times. The rearrangement links TRBV4-3 to TRBJ1-6; TRBD1 might be the D (5 bases). Germline V gene data show CDR1 as LGHNA and CDR2 as YSLEER. CDR3 length: 12 amino acids. Trimming removed 1 base at V and 13 bases at J, with 8 bases between. The CDR3 region has the DNA TGCGCCAGCAGCCAAGGTGGGGGGCCCCTCCACTTT. Translation gives CASSQGGGPLHF.

The chain carries TRBV7-2 and TRBJ1-2; unclear D gene. CDR1 is SGHTA, CDR2 FQGNSA, per germline. The CDR3 is 11 amino acids. V was trimmed by 5 bases and J by 7 bases, leaving 8 bases between them. CDR3 sequence (DNA): TGTGCCAGCAGCAAACGAAGTGGCTACACCTTC. It specifies CASSKRSGYTF.

This clonotype was detected only once. The gene calls are TRBV18 and TRBJ1-4; D is unclear. Per the germline V gene, CDR1 is KGHSH and CDR2 is LQKENI. This CDR3 is built from 12 residues. The V gene lost 0 bases and the J gene lost 7 bases, with 3 bases spanning the gap. Here the CDR3 reads CASSPPGEKLFF. CDR3 nucleotide sequence: TGTGCCAGCTCACCACCCGGTGAAAAACTGTTTTTT.

V and J are TRBV14 and TRBJ2-5; D ambiguous. V shed 1 base and J shed 5 bases, with 11 bases lying between them. The CDR3 contains 14 residues. CDR1 and CDR2 (germline): SGHDN, FVKESK. The CDR3 loop reads CASSQGRFGETQYF. The CDR3 DNA follows: TGTGCCAGCAGCCAAGGGAGATTTGGGGAGACCCAGTACTTC.

This sequence joins TRBV7-9 and TRBJ2-1; 7 positions match TRBD1. The germline CDR1 and CDR2 sequences are SEHNR and FQNEAQ (reference sequence). V dropped 1 base and J dropped 3; count of bases not matched to a gene: 6. There are 16 residues in the CDR3. The CDR3 DNA reads as TGTGCCAGCAGCTTAGGGTCAGGGGGTAACTACAATGAGCAGTTCTTC. Protein: CASSLGSGGNYNEQFF.

This sequence joins TRBV6-1 and TRBJ1-2; no definite D call. The CDR3 has 15 residues. With 1 base removed from V and 1 base from J, the gap between germline ends came to 10 bases. Germline V CDR1 and CDR2: MNHNS, SASEGT. As DNA, the CDR3 is TGTGCCAGCAGTGAAGAGAGTGGGCTTAACTATGGCTACACCTTC. This translates into CASSEESGLNYGYTF.

There are a few counts of this clonotype. The chain recombines TRBV24-1 with TRBJ2-2; 9 bases are a match to TRBD1. The CDR3 is 17 residues long. Trimming at V came to 3 bases and at J to 5 bases, leaving 9 bases not matched to a gene. In germline, CDR1 is KGHDR, CDR2 SFDVKD. CDR3 bases: TGTGCCACCAGTGATACTACCCCCGGGACAGGGACCGGGGAGCTGTTTTTT. Its protein product is CATSDTTPGTGTGELFF.

This clonotype was found many times. The chain uses TRBV13 and TRBJ2-2, with D maybe TRBD2 (6 bases). Between the trimmed V and J ends, which lost 4 bases and 7 bases, there was a span of 7 bases. The CDR3 contains 12 residues. Germline assignment: CDR1 PRHDT and CDR2 FYEKMQ (reference sequence). The DNA for the CDR3 is TGTGCCAGCAGCTCGGGAGTCGGGGAGCTGTTTTTT. Its translation: CASSSGVGELFF.

The rearrangement joins TRBV7-9 to TRBJ1-1, with D possibly matching TRBD1 (6 bases). The CDR3 totals 20 residues. Trimming took 1 base from V and 3 from J, leaving 27 bases between them. Germline loops: CDR1 SEHNR, CDR2 FQNEAQ (reference sequence). The CDR3, as DNA: TGTGCCAGCAGCTTAGAGGATTGGTGGGGGCAAAGGAAAGGTGACACTGAAGCTTTCTTT. This encodes CASSLEDWWGQRKGDTEAFF.

This chain connects TRBV10-3 to TRBJ2-2, with 11 nucleotides matching TRBD2. Germline loops: CDR1 ENHRY, CDR2 SYGVKD. CDR3 length equals 17 residues. V was clipped by 3 bases and J by 0 bases; unmatched bases: 3. The CDR3 DNA follows: TGTGCCATCAGTGACGGGACTAGCGGTTCGAACACCGGGGAGCTGTTTTTT. Protein product: CAISDGTSGSNTGELFF.

The chain recombines TRBV24-1 with TRBJ1-1; 8 bases agree with TRBD1. Germline CDR1 and CDR2: KGHDR and SFDVKD. This CDR3 region has 14 residues. V shed 7 bases, J shed 5 bases, and the junction held 8 bases outside the gene matches. The CDR3 region is CATRIDRGWTEAFF. The CDR3 bases are TGTGCCACCAGAATCGACAGGGGTTGGACTGAAGCTTTCTTT.

This clonotype has at least ten counts. The junction and the germline gene differ at one end; a read error may be behind it. The gene calls are TRBV5-1 and TRBJ2-7; 7 bases agree with TRBD2. Germline V lookup: CDR1 SGHRS, CDR2 YFSETQ. The CDR3 loop spans 14 amino acids. CDR3 sequence (DNA): TGTGCCAGCAGCTTAGAGGGCGGGAGTTACGAGCAGTACTTC. Translated, it gives CASSLEGGSYEQYF.

This clonotype was observed a few times. The genes are TRBV12-3 or TRBV12-4 and TRBJ2-3; D remains ambiguous. V was pared by 5 bases and J by 5 bases, with 14 bases between. This CDR3 comprises 14 residues. The DNA of the CDR3 is TGTGCCAGCAGTGATCGACCTGGTCAAGATACGCAGTATTTT. As protein: CASSDRPGQDTQYF.

This clonotype has just one count. The gene calls are TRBV7-9 and TRBJ1-2; no reliable D call. V was pared by 2 bases and J by 6 bases, with 16 bases between. Germline loops: CDR1 SEHNR, CDR2 FQNEAQ (reference sequence). This CDR3 region has 15 residues. The CDR3 nucleotides are TGTGCCAGCAGCTTAACTCTTGGCCGTGAGAATGGCTACACCTTC. This gives the protein CASSLTLGRENGYTF.

There are many counts of this clonotype. The V call is TRBV5-1, the J call TRBJ1-1; D unclear. Germline V gene lookup returns CDR1 SGHRS and CDR2 YFSETQ. V was clipped by 4 bases and J by 1 base, with 11 bases between them. The CDR3 has 14 amino acids. The CDR3 loop reads CASSPAPENTEAFF. The CDR3 DNA reads as TGCGCCAGCAGCCCTGCGCCAGAGAACACTGAAGCTTTCTTT.

The V and J genes are TRBV20-1 and TRBJ2-7, with 13 bases aligning to TRBD2. The CDR3 covers 15 residues. Per germline, CDR1 DFQATT and CDR2 SNEGSKA (reference sequence). Trimming took 6 bases from V and 1 from J; bases not matched to a gene: 6. The CDR3 is CSARTSGGLSYEQYV. As DNA, the CDR3 is TGCAGTGCGCGGACTAGCGGGGGCCTATCCTACGAGCAGTACGTC.

The table lists this clonotype with many counts. The rearrangement uses TRBV7-8 and TRBJ1-6; D uncertain. Germline CDR1 reads SGHVS; CDR2 reads FQNEAQ. This CDR3 region has 16 residues. Trimming stripped 1 base from V and 8 bases from J, with 15 bases between. CDR3 bases: TGTGCCAGCAGCTTAGAAAGGCCTCTCGAATATTCACCCCTCCACTTT. Translated, it gives CASSLERPLEYSPLHF.

The CDR3, as DNA: TGCAGTGCTAGAGATCCCGGGAATAGCAATCAGCCCCAGCATTTT. This translates into CSARDPGNSNQPQHF. The chain couples TRBV20-1 to TRBJ1-5, with D unresolved. The CDR3 length is 15 residues. V gave up 0 bases and J gave up 0 bases, with 9 bases separating them. The germline gives CDR1 DFQATT, CDR2 SNEGSKA (reference sequence).

V gene TRBV7-9 combines with J gene TRBJ2-3, with a tentative D call TRBD2 (5 bases). The CDR3 consists of 14 residues. Trimming took 5 bases from V and 3 from J, leaving 12 bases between them. The V gene's germline CDR1 is SEHNR and CDR2 FQNEAQ (reference sequence). The CDR3 sequence: CASSALPGTDTQYF. CDR3 coding DNA: TGTGCCAGCAGCGCTTTGCCGGGGACAGATACGCAGTATTTT. Using reference TRBV7-9 and TRBJ2-3 for the parts outside the CDR3, the full variable domain is DTGVSQNPRHKITKRGQNVTFRCDPISEHNRLYWYRQTLGQGPEFLTYFQNEAQLEKSRLLSDRFSAERPKGSFSTLEIQRTEQGDSAMYLCASSALPGTDTQYFGPGTRLTVL.

This clonotype came up a few times. This chain joins TRBV6-5 and TRBJ1-1, with D possibly TRBD1 on 6 matching bases. With 7 bases removed from V and 8 bases from J, the gap between germline ends came to 20 bases. This CDR3 region has 14 residues. Germline V gene sequence: CDR1 MNHEY, CDR2 SVGAGI. The CDR3 loop is CASNPRGTGPEAFF. DNA for the CDR3: TGTGCCAGCAACCCCAGGGGCACAGGCCCGGAAGCTTTCTTT.